Given below is one T cell receptor (beta chain) in context. Its specificity is unknown. The data stem from a study of response to subunit inactivated influenza vaccine. Whole-study results and caveats: New T cells are recruited in small numbers by each seasonal influenza vaccination, according to the authors' suggestion.

TCRdb independently ran MiXCR on the RT-PCR reads; one entry per CDR3 protein. The table includes 550,000 to 600,000 distinct CDR3 sequences, about 12% detected once. Trimming removed 6 bases at V and 6 bases at J, with 12 bases between. The CDR3 has 12 amino acids. Germline assignment: CDR1 SGHTA and CDR2 FQGNSA. This specimen consisted of PBMCs from blood, obtained on the day of vaccination. The chain couples TRBV7-2 to TRBJ2-7, with D possibly matching TRBD2 (6 bases). The TCR comes from a man aged 45-65 years who received an inactivated influenza vaccine. The CDR3: CASRDSGSEQYF. In DNA form, the CDR3 reads TGTGCCAGCAGGGATAGCGGTAGCGAGCAGTACTTC.